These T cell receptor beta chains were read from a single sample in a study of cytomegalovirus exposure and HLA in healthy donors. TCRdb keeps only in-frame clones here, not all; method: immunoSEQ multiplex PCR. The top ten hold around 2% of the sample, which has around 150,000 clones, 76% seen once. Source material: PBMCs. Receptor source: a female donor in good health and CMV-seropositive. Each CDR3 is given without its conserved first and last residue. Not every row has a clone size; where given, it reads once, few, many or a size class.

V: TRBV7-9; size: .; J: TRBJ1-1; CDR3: ASSRERDRPLEAF
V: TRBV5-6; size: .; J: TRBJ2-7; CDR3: ASSLVGQGAYEQY
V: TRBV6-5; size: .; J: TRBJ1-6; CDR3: ASRLAGQNNSPLH
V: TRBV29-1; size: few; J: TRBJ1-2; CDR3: SVERDRGQGYT
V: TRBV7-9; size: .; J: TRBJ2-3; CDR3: ASSLSLSTDTQY
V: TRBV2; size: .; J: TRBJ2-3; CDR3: ASSTEGASGSRTDTQY
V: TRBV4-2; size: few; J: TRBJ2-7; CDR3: ASSQTPGDGSYEQY
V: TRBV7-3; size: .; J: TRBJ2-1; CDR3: ASSPWASGAYNEQF
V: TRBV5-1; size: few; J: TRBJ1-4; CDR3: ASSLEAGDEKLF
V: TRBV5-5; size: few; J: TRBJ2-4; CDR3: ASSPGLAGGYSNIQY
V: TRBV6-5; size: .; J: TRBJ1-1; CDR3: ASSYDRGNTEAF
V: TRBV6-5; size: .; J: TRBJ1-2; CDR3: ASKYSTANYGYT
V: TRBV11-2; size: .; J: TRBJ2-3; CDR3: ASSLDRRGTHTQY
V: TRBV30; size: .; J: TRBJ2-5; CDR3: AWSLGRETQY
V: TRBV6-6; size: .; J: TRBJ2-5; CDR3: ASSPRETQY
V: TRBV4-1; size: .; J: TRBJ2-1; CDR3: ASSPISGGAHNEQF
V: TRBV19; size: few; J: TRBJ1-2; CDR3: ASSPQRYGYT
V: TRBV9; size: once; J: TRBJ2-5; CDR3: ASSPLGETQY
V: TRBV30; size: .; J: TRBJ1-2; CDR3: AWRPLQGQNYGYT
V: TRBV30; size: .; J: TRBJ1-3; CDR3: AWTPGLLSSGNTIY
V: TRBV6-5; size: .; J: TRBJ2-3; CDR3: ASSRDSTDTQY
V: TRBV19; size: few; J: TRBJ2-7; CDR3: ASPPVGLKEQY
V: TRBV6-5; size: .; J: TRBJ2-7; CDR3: ASNHHGQGAYEQY
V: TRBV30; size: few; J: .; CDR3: AWSGDRPYEQY
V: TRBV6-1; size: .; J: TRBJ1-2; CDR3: ASSKMDTLGT
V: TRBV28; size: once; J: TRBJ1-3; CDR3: ASSLDRPSVVY
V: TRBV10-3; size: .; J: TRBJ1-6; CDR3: AISESGGDSPLH
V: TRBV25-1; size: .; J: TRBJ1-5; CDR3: ASSAAGDSNQPQH